Listed below are T cell receptor beta chains from one sample, sequenced in a study of blood T cell repertoires in COVID-19. Here immunoSEQ multiplex PCR was the method, and the copy in TCRdb shows in-frame clones only, minus some. The table records 60,000 to 85,000 clones, approximately 86% of them present only once. Sequencing was carried out using peripheral blood. Receptor source: a woman at least 80 years old with active or convalescent COVID-19. Both conserved end residues are part of each CDR3. Fields, in order: CDR3 DNA, CDR3 protein, V gene, J gene, clone size, D gene. A D gene is named only where the DNA matches it firmly. Clone size appears in some rows only: once, few, many, or a class for an expanded clone.

CDR3nt: TGTGCCAGCAGCTTAGTGCAGTTCGGGCGATCGGTCGGGGTTATCACTGAAGCTTTCTTT; CDR3aa: CASSLVQFGRSVGVITEAFF; v_gene: TRBV7-8; j_gene: TRBJ1-1; abundance: .; d_gene: .
CDR3nt: TGTGCCAGCAGCTTAGGTTACAGCGGTAATTCACCCCTCCACTTT; CDR3aa: CASSLGYSGNSPLHF; v_gene: TRBV7-2; j_gene: TRBJ1-6; abundance: .; d_gene: .
CDR3nt: TGTGCCACCACCCCCGGGACAGGGGGAGAGACCCAGTACTTC; CDR3aa: CATTPGTGGETQYF; v_gene: TRBV3-1/TRBV3-2; j_gene: TRBJ2-5; abundance: .; d_gene: TRBD1
CDR3nt: TGTGCCAGCAGCTTAGAATTGCGGACAACAGACGAGCAGTACTTC; CDR3aa: CASSLELRTTDEQYF; v_gene: TRBV11-2; j_gene: TRBJ2-7; abundance: .; d_gene: .
CDR3nt: TGCGCCAGCAGCCAAGGCTTCCGGGACTCTACTTTTTACACCTTC; CDR3aa: CASSQGFRDSTFYTF; v_gene: TRBV4-1; j_gene: TRBJ1-2; abundance: .; d_gene: .
CDR3nt: TGCGCCAGCAGTGAGCTCGGGGGGGTCCCAGATACGCAGTATTTT; CDR3aa: CASSELGGVPDTQYF; v_gene: TRBV10-2; j_gene: TRBJ2-3; abundance: .; d_gene: TRBD2
CDR3nt: TGTGCCAGCAGTGAAACGAGAGGCTACACCTTC; CDR3aa: CASSETRGYTF; v_gene: TRBV2; j_gene: TRBJ1-2; abundance: .; d_gene: .
CDR3nt: TGTGCCAGCAGTTCCCCACCGCAGGGCAATCAGCCCCAGCATTTT; CDR3aa: CASSSPPQGNQPQHF; v_gene: TRBV6-2/TRBV6-3; j_gene: TRBJ1-5; abundance: .; d_gene: .
CDR3nt: TGTGCCAGCAGCCACGACAGAGGGAGGACTGAAGCTTTCTTT; CDR3aa: CASSHDRGRTEAFF; v_gene: TRBV9; j_gene: TRBJ1-1; abundance: .; d_gene: .
CDR3nt: TGTGCCAGCAGCCCCGGAAGCGGAGCCTACAATGAGCAGTTCTTC; CDR3aa: CASSPGSGAYNEQFF; v_gene: TRBV7-3; j_gene: TRBJ2-1; abundance: .; d_gene: .
CDR3nt: TGTGCCACCAGTGATACGACTAGCGGAGCCTACGAGCAGTACTTC; CDR3aa: CATSDTTSGAYEQYF; v_gene: TRBV24-1; j_gene: TRBJ2-7; abundance: .; d_gene: TRBD2
CDR3nt: TGTGCCAGCAGCTTACGGAACACGAGGGCTTTCTTT; CDR3aa: CASSLRNTRAFF; v_gene: TRBV11-3; j_gene: TRBJ1-1; abundance: .; d_gene: .
CDR3nt: TGCGCCAGCAGCCCGGACAGGGGTCGGAACACTGAAGCTTTCTTT; CDR3aa: CASSPDRGRNTEAFF; v_gene: TRBV5-1; j_gene: TRBJ1-1; abundance: .; d_gene: TRBD1
CDR3nt: TGCGCCAGCAGCGCCCGACAGGGGATGGAATCCGGGGAGCTGTTTTTT; CDR3aa: CASSARQGMESGELFF; v_gene: TRBV5-1; j_gene: TRBJ2-2; abundance: .; d_gene: TRBD1
CDR3nt: TGTGCCAGTAGCCCAGAGGGGGCCTCTAGGGGAAACACCATATATTTT; CDR3aa: CASSPEGASRGNTIYF; v_gene: TRBV19; j_gene: TRBJ1-3; abundance: .; d_gene: TRBD1
CDR3nt: TGTGCCAGCAGCTTAGACAGGGGGGACTACAATGAGCAGTTCTTC; CDR3aa: CASSLDRGDYNEQFF; v_gene: TRBV7-8; j_gene: TRBJ2-1; abundance: .; d_gene: TRBD1
CDR3nt: TGTGCCAGCAGTTACAAAGGGGGCAGAAACACTGAAGCTTTCTTT; CDR3aa: CASSYKGGRNTEAFF; v_gene: TRBV6-5; j_gene: TRBJ1-1; abundance: .; d_gene: TRBD1
CDR3nt: TGTGCCTGGAGCGACAGTCGGGAGACTGAAGCTTTCTTT; CDR3aa: CAWSDSRETEAFF; v_gene: TRBV30; j_gene: TRBJ1-1; abundance: .; d_gene: .
CDR3nt: TGTGCCAGATGGGCAGAAGAGACCCAGTACTTC; CDR3aa: CARWAEETQYF; v_gene: TRBV7-3; j_gene: TRBJ2-5; abundance: .; d_gene: .
CDR3nt: TGTGCCAGCAGTGACTCCGCAGGGTGTCGGTCACCCCTCCACTTT; CDR3aa: CASSDSAGCRSPLHF; v_gene: TRBV2; j_gene: TRBJ1-6; abundance: .; d_gene: .
CDR3nt: TGTGCCAGCAGTGACAGGGGGACCGACACTGAAGCTTTCTTT; CDR3aa: CASSDRGTDTEAFF; v_gene: TRBV6-2/TRBV6-3; j_gene: TRBJ1-1; abundance: .; d_gene: TRBD1
CDR3nt: TGTGCCAGCTCACCTCCGACTAGCGGAGAGACCCAGTACTTC; CDR3aa: CASSPPTSGETQYF; v_gene: TRBV18; j_gene: TRBJ2-5; abundance: .; d_gene: TRBD2
CDR3nt: TGTGCCAGCAGCTTGGTGGGGACTGCAAATGAGCAGTTCTTC; CDR3aa: CASSLVGTANEQFF; v_gene: TRBV5-4; j_gene: TRBJ2-1; abundance: .; d_gene: .
CDR3nt: TGTGCCTGGACGGCCGGGATAAACACTGAAGCTTTCTTT; CDR3aa: CAWTAGINTEAFF; v_gene: TRBV30; j_gene: TRBJ1-1; abundance: once; d_gene: .
CDR3nt: TGTGCCACCAGTGGGCAGGGGACAGATACGCAGTATTTT; CDR3aa: CATSGQGTDTQYF; v_gene: TRBV24-1; j_gene: TRBJ2-3; abundance: .; d_gene: .
CDR3nt: TGTGCCAGTAGTCTAAGGACTAGCGGGGGAAAGAGAACAGATACGCAGTATTTT; CDR3aa: CASSLRTSGGKRTDTQYF; v_gene: TRBV19; j_gene: TRBJ2-3; abundance: .; d_gene: TRBD2
CDR3nt: TGCAGCGTTGGGACAGGGGGAGACAATGAGCAGTTCTTC; CDR3aa: CSVGTGGDNEQFF; v_gene: TRBV29-1; j_gene: TRBJ2-1; abundance: .; d_gene: TRBD1
CDR3nt: TGTGCCAGCAGCCGAGGACTAGCCCATGAGCAGTTCTTC; CDR3aa: CASSRGLAHEQFF; v_gene: TRBV7-2; j_gene: TRBJ2-1; abundance: .; d_gene: TRBD2
CDR3nt: TGTGCCAGCAGCTTAGCGAGCAGGGTAAATGAGCAGTTCTTC; CDR3aa: CASSLASRVNEQFF; v_gene: TRBV7-2; j_gene: TRBJ2-1; abundance: .; d_gene: .
CDR3nt: TGTGCCAGCAGCCATAGCGGGGGGGCATCAGATACGCAGTATTTT; CDR3aa: CASSHSGGASDTQYF; v_gene: TRBV3-1/TRBV3-2; j_gene: TRBJ2-3; abundance: .; d_gene: TRBD2
CDR3nt: TGTGCCAGCAGCGGGGGGCCCGACAGGGCTCTGGTAAGAATGTTTTTT; CDR3aa: CASSGGPDRALVRMFF; v_gene: TRBV7-9; j_gene: TRBJ2-2; abundance: .; d_gene: .
CDR3nt: TGCGCCAGCAGCGATCCACAGAGCACAGATACGCAGTATTTT; CDR3aa: CASSDPQSTDTQYF; v_gene: TRBV5-1; j_gene: TRBJ2-3; abundance: .; d_gene: .
CDR3nt: TGTGCCAGCAGCTCGGGACAGGGGGCCTACGAGCAGTACTTC; CDR3aa: CASSSGQGAYEQYF; v_gene: TRBV11-1; j_gene: TRBJ2-7; abundance: .; d_gene: TRBD1
CDR3nt: TGCAGCGTTGATGGCGGGGCTGAGCAGTACTTC; CDR3aa: CSVDGGAEQYF; v_gene: TRBV29-1; j_gene: TRBJ2-7; abundance: .; d_gene: .
CDR3nt: TGTGCCAGTAGTACGGGGAGAGCACCCCTCCACTTT; CDR3aa: CASSTGRAPLHF; v_gene: TRBV19; j_gene: TRBJ1-6; abundance: .; d_gene: .
CDR3nt: TGTGCCAGTAGTATGTTTGTTCGAGCAGGGGAAGGCGGGGGGCCCAACACCGGGGAGCTGTTTTTT; CDR3aa: CASSMFVRAGEGGGPNTGELFF; v_gene: TRBV19; j_gene: TRBJ2-2; abundance: .; d_gene: TRBD2
CDR3nt: TGTGCCAGCAGCGTAGATTTGGGACAGTCAAAGGGTGGCTACACCTTC; CDR3aa: CASSVDLGQSKGGYTF; v_gene: TRBV9; j_gene: TRBJ1-2; abundance: .; d_gene: TRBD1
CDR3nt: TGTGCCAGCAGTTACTCTAAGAGTCAGCCCCAGCATTTT; CDR3aa: CASSYSKSQPQHF; v_gene: TRBV6-5; j_gene: TRBJ1-5; abundance: .; d_gene: .
CDR3nt: TGCAGCGTCCTTACAGAGTCCTACGAGCAGTACTTC; CDR3aa: CSVLTESYEQYF; v_gene: TRBV29-1; j_gene: TRBJ2-7; abundance: .; d_gene: .
CDR3nt: TGTGCCAGCTCCCCATGGGCCTCCGGGGAGCTGTTTTTT; CDR3aa: CASSPWASGELFF; v_gene: TRBV18; j_gene: TRBJ2-2; abundance: .; d_gene: .
CDR3nt: TGTGCCAGCAGCCAGACATGGAACACTGAAGCTTTCTTT; CDR3aa: CASSQTWNTEAFF; v_gene: TRBV5-6; j_gene: TRBJ1-1; abundance: .; d_gene: .
CDR3nt: TGTGCCAGCAGCCTGGGGACTAGCGGGGGGGTTCTACCTCAGTATTTT; CDR3aa: CASSLGTSGGVLPQYF; v_gene: TRBV5-8; j_gene: TRBJ2-3; abundance: .; d_gene: TRBD2
CDR3nt: TGTGCCAGCGTCGGGGGGGTTGATACGCAGTATTTT; CDR3aa: CASVGGVDTQYF; v_gene: TRBV25-1; j_gene: TRBJ2-3; abundance: .; d_gene: TRBD2
CDR3nt: TGTGCCAGCTCACCCCAGCTGGGGGCGCAAGAGACCCAGTACTTC; CDR3aa: CASSPQLGAQETQYF; v_gene: TRBV18; j_gene: TRBJ2-5; abundance: once; d_gene: .
CDR3nt: TGTGCCAGCAGTTATTCCGGTTATAGCAATCAGCCCCAGCATTTT; CDR3aa: CASSYSGYSNQPQHF; v_gene: TRBV6-2/TRBV6-3; j_gene: TRBJ1-5; abundance: few; d_gene: .
CDR3nt: TGCGCCAGCAGCTTGGGTGACAGAATGAACACTGAAGCTTTCTTT; CDR3aa: CASSLGDRMNTEAFF; v_gene: TRBV5-1; j_gene: TRBJ1-1; abundance: few; d_gene: .
CDR3nt: TGTGCCATGGGGTTAACAGGGGATGGGAATGAGCAGTTCTTC; CDR3aa: CAMGLTGDGNEQFF; v_gene: TRBV10-3; j_gene: TRBJ2-1; abundance: .; d_gene: TRBD1
CDR3nt: TGTGCCAGCAGTTTTGGGGGGAAAGAGACCCAGTACTTC; CDR3aa: CASSFGGKETQYF; v_gene: TRBV12-3/TRBV12-4; j_gene: TRBJ2-5; abundance: .; d_gene: .
CDR3nt: TGCGCCAGCAGCCCGGGGCGGGGGGGCGTTACCTACAATGAGCAGTTCTTC; CDR3aa: CASSPGRGGVTYNEQFF; v_gene: TRBV5-1; j_gene: TRBJ2-1; abundance: .; d_gene: TRBD2
CDR3nt: TGTGCCAGCAGCCGGGACTTCCAAGAGACCCAGTACTTC; CDR3aa: CASSRDFQETQYF; v_gene: TRBV7-3; j_gene: TRBJ2-5; abundance: once; d_gene: .
CDR3nt: TGCAGCGTTGTCCGTTTTAGCAATCAGCCCCAGCATTTT; CDR3aa: CSVVRFSNQPQHF; v_gene: TRBV29-1; j_gene: TRBJ1-5; abundance: once; d_gene: .
CDR3nt: TGTGCCACCAGTGGCCTGACTAGCGGAAACAATGAGCAGTTCTTC; CDR3aa: CATSGLTSGNNEQFF; v_gene: TRBV24-1; j_gene: TRBJ2-1; abundance: .; d_gene: TRBD2
CDR3nt: TGTGCCAGCAGCCACACATACAGGGGCCGCGATGAAAAACTGTTTTTT; CDR3aa: CASSHTYRGRDEKLFF; v_gene: TRBV14; j_gene: TRBJ1-4; abundance: few; d_gene: TRBD1
CDR3nt: TGTGCCAGTAGTATTAGGAGGTTTTCTAATGAAAAACTGTTTTTT; CDR3aa: CASSIRRFSNEKLFF; v_gene: TRBV19; j_gene: TRBJ1-4; abundance: .; d_gene: .
CDR3nt: TGTGCCAGCAGCGTATTCCTGGCCGATACGCAGTATTTT; CDR3aa: CASSVFLADTQYF; v_gene: TRBV9; j_gene: TRBJ2-3; abundance: .; d_gene: .
CDR3nt: TGTGCCAGCAGTGAATCAGACACTGGCTACACCTTC; CDR3aa: CASSESDTGYTF; v_gene: TRBV25-1; j_gene: TRBJ1-2; abundance: .; d_gene: .